The T cell receptor (beta chain) described here comes from a study of blood T cell repertoires in COVID-19 (dated by TCRdb to 2018 to 2020). For context, the study as a whole: Samples from collaborators originated in the United States, Italy and Spain and spanned both the acute and convalescent phases of COVID-19. Where HLA class I and class II types were available, the types were taken from metadata supplied by the sample provider, not from assay-based typing. Nearly every sample came with metadata listing a de-identified subject ID, COVID-19 status, age in years and sex. The prospective study material was composed of cDNA or gDNA derived from T cells, B-cell-depleted T cells, or PBMCs. Samples were obtained from the ongoing ImmuneRACE study (first 160 participants) and from approximately 1,200 subjects provided by 6 global collaborators. The dataset comprised deeply sampled blood TCRbeta repertoires from subjects exposed to, actively infected with, or recovered from COVID-19. The repertoires were released in a freely available public database meant as a resource for research on the immune response to SARS-CoV-2.

This clone was recorded once. Its recognized antigen is unknown. Base qualities were left out, and no much larger clone turns up one base away. Results and caveats for the whole study, not just this receptor: The quantity of clinical and demographic metadata differed by source and by participant and was supplied without curation.

Each collaborating institution followed its own protocols to collect whole blood in K2EDTA tubes. For TCRbeta analysis, collaborators shipped samples in one of three forms: frozen whole blood, isolated PBMCs, or DNA extracted from either of those sample types. TCRbeta CDR3 regions were amplified from genomic DNA by means of the immunoSEQ Assay, a bias-controlled multiplex PCR. The original methods were these. Nucleated cell counts per sample were estimated from amplification of reference gene primers within the assay. Sequence reads were collapsed and filtered to measure the absolute abundance of every unique TCRbeta CDR3 rearrangement. For each sample, productive Simpson clonality was calculated by taking the square root of Simpson's diversity index across productive rearrangements. The source is immuneACCESS, and TCRdb retained only in-frame sequences with V and J called. Part of the clones is not carried over; for the studies checked, unresolved V genes explain less than half of this, and the remainder is unexplained. The V and J calls and clone size are taken from that table; D and trimming were inferred from the DNA. The sample table holds over 200,000 clones, of which 83% were seen once. Clones ranked in the top ten supply 4.5% to 6.5% of the sample.

The sequence derives from a man at least 80 years old with acute or convalescent COVID-19. The sample was peripheral blood.

The CDR3 reads as follows: CASSTGLAGGTGELFF. The DNA sequence is as follows: TGTGCCAGCAGCACGGGACTAGCGGGAGGTACCGGGGAGCTGTTTTTT. In this chain, TRBV9 is recombined with TRBJ2-2; 15 nucleotides in the junction match TRBD2. The V end gives up 4 bases and the J end 5 bases, leaving 3 bases in the junction not matched to a gene. From a lookup of the germline V gene, CDR1 and CDR2 are SGDLS and YYNGEE. The CDR3 runs 16 amino acids, cysteine and phenylalanine included. Kept here is only the CDR3 DNA, which spans 48 bases and is read in frame from base 1.